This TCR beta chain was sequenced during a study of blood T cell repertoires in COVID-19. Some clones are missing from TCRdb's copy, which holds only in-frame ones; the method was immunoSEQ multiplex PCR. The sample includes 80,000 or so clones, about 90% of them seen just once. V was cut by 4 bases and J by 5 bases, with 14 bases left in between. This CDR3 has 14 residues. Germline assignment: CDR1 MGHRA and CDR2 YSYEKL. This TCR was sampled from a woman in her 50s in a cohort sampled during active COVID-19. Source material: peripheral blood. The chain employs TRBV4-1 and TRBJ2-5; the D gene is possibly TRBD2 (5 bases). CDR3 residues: CASSPSSGRETQYF. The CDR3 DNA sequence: TGCGCCAGCAGCCCCTCAAGCGGTAGGGAGACCCAGTACTTC.